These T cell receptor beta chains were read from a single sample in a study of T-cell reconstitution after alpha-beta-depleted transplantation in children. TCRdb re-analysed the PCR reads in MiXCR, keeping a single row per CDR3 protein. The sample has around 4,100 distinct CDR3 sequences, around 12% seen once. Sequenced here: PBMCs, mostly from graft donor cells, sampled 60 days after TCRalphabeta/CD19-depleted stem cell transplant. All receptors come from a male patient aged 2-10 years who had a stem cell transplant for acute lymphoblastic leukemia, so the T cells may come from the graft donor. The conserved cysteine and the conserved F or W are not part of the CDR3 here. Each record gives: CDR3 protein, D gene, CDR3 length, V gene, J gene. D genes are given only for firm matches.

CDR3 protein: SVEDIRGGAGKNIQY; D gene: NA; CDR3 length: 15; V gene: TRBV29-1; J gene: TRBJ2-4
CDR3 protein: ASSQDDVSWEKLF; D gene: NA; CDR3 length: 13; V gene: TRBV4-1; J gene: TRBJ1-4
CDR3 protein: ASRGQNYGYT; D gene: NA; CDR3 length: 10; V gene: TRBV5-1; J gene: TRBJ1-2
CDR3 protein: ASSFGERDDEQY; D gene: TRBD2; CDR3 length: 12; V gene: TRBV7-6; J gene: TRBJ2-7
CDR3 protein: ASSYLIVYPGQGNQPQH; D gene: TRBD1; CDR3 length: 17; V gene: TRBV6-5; J gene: TRBJ1-5
CDR3 protein: ASSLSPPDEQY; D gene: NA; CDR3 length: 11; V gene: TRBV28; J gene: TRBJ2-7
CDR3 protein: ASSMSGETDTQY; D gene: NA; CDR3 length: 12; V gene: TRBV12-3/TRBV12-4; J gene: TRBJ2-3
CDR3 protein: ASSYFAGGRNEQF; D gene: TRBD2; CDR3 length: 13; V gene: TRBV19; J gene: TRBJ2-1
CDR3 protein: APFGTGLSNIQY; D gene: TRBD1; CDR3 length: 12; V gene: TRBV23-1; J gene: TRBJ2-4
CDR3 protein: ASSRGQGTYEQY; D gene: TRBD1; CDR3 length: 12; V gene: TRBV3-1; J gene: TRBJ2-7
CDR3 protein: ASSPRNWGVTEAF; D gene: NA; CDR3 length: 13; V gene: TRBV5-8; J gene: TRBJ1-1
CDR3 protein: ASSSGTSGGEEQF; D gene: TRBD2; CDR3 length: 13; V gene: TRBV7-2; J gene: TRBJ2-1
CDR3 protein: ASSLVEGNNEQF; D gene: NA; CDR3 length: 12; V gene: TRBV11-2; J gene: TRBJ2-1
CDR3 protein: ASSLTTTEAF; D gene: NA; CDR3 length: 10; V gene: TRBV7-2; J gene: TRBJ1-1
CDR3 protein: ASSPRGRTNEQF; D gene: NA; CDR3 length: 12; V gene: TRBV2; J gene: TRBJ2-1
CDR3 protein: ASSLDGTSYNEQF; D gene: NA; CDR3 length: 13; V gene: TRBV7-9; J gene: TRBJ2-1
CDR3 protein: ASSLDRDGGYT; D gene: TRBD1; CDR3 length: 11; V gene: TRBV3-1; J gene: TRBJ1-2
CDR3 protein: ASSLAAGNEQY; D gene: NA; CDR3 length: 11; V gene: TRBV11-3; J gene: TRBJ2-7
CDR3 protein: ASSSADRDTEAF; D gene: TRBD1; CDR3 length: 12; V gene: TRBV28; J gene: TRBJ1-1
CDR3 protein: ASSDACGQGALASYEQY; D gene: TRBD1; CDR3 length: 17; V gene: TRBV5-1; J gene: TRBJ2-7
CDR3 protein: ASSGLSLAKNIQY; D gene: NA; CDR3 length: 13; V gene: TRBV19; J gene: TRBJ2-4
CDR3 protein: ASSLRTSDNGELF; D gene: NA; CDR3 length: 13; V gene: TRBV5-1; J gene: TRBJ2-2
CDR3 protein: ASGPGILGAGLITDTQY; D gene: NA; CDR3 length: 17; V gene: TRBV4-2; J gene: TRBJ2-3
CDR3 protein: ATSDLRGVPYSNQPQH; D gene: NA; CDR3 length: 16; V gene: TRBV24-1; J gene: TRBJ1-5
CDR3 protein: ASSLGTGSTDTQY; D gene: TRBD1; CDR3 length: 13; V gene: TRBV7-9; J gene: TRBJ2-3
CDR3 protein: SVEGTSYNEQF; D gene: NA; CDR3 length: 11; V gene: TRBV29-1; J gene: TRBJ2-1
CDR3 protein: AISPGPSGAGLITDTQY; D gene: TRBD2; CDR3 length: 17; V gene: TRBV4-2; J gene: TRBJ2-3
CDR3 protein: ASSFPLFSLTGRGNQPQH; D gene: NA; CDR3 length: 18; V gene: TRBV28; J gene: TRBJ1-5
CDR3 protein: ASSPGILWAGLITDTQY; D gene: NA; CDR3 length: 17; V gene: TRBV4-2; J gene: TRBJ2-3
CDR3 protein: SARDVAGEANYGYT; D gene: NA; CDR3 length: 14; V gene: TRBV20-1; J gene: TRBJ1-2
CDR3 protein: ASSPWVAGQETQY; D gene: NA; CDR3 length: 13; V gene: TRBV7-9; J gene: TRBJ2-5
CDR3 protein: ASSSWGGAGEQY; D gene: NA; CDR3 length: 12; V gene: TRBV7-2; J gene: TRBJ2-7
CDR3 protein: ASSPGLAGEETQY; D gene: TRBD2; CDR3 length: 13; V gene: TRBV7-7; J gene: TRBJ2-5
CDR3 protein: ASSSHGRQGTTYEQY; D gene: TRBD1; CDR3 length: 15; V gene: TRBV7-3; J gene: TRBJ2-7
CDR3 protein: ATSTTGPGFGANVLT; D gene: NA; CDR3 length: 15; V gene: TRBV12-5; J gene: TRBJ2-6
CDR3 protein: SVKGRLTDTQY; D gene: NA; CDR3 length: 11; V gene: TRBV29-1; J gene: TRBJ2-3
CDR3 protein: ASSPLGHFYGYT; D gene: NA; CDR3 length: 12; V gene: TRBV12-3/TRBV12-4; J gene: TRBJ1-2
CDR3 protein: ASSYVRGRGTEAF; D gene: TRBD1; CDR3 length: 13; V gene: TRBV6-5; J gene: TRBJ1-1
CDR3 protein: ASSQDGIGETQY; D gene: NA; CDR3 length: 12; V gene: TRBV4-2; J gene: TRBJ2-5
CDR3 protein: ASSLAGGYNEQF; D gene: NA; CDR3 length: 12; V gene: TRBV12-3/TRBV12-4; J gene: TRBJ2-1
CDR3 protein: ASSHSGTGEKTQY; D gene: TRBD1; CDR3 length: 13; V gene: TRBV14; J gene: TRBJ2-5
CDR3 protein: ASSLRAGGAYEQY; D gene: TRBD2; CDR3 length: 13; V gene: TRBV28; J gene: TRBJ2-7
CDR3 protein: ASSPGGGGQGEQF; D gene: NA; CDR3 length: 13; V gene: TRBV12-3/TRBV12-4; J gene: TRBJ2-1
CDR3 protein: ASSLVAPWSSYEQY; D gene: NA; CDR3 length: 14; V gene: TRBV7-9; J gene: TRBJ2-7
CDR3 protein: ASSPPSPITLAGAFYEQY; D gene: TRBD2; CDR3 length: 18; V gene: TRBV5-1; J gene: TRBJ2-7
CDR3 protein: ASSTRTGPRF; D gene: NA; CDR3 length: 10; V gene: TRBV11-2; J gene: TRBJ2-4
CDR3 protein: ASSLRRGALYEQY; D gene: NA; CDR3 length: 13; V gene: TRBV7-2; J gene: TRBJ2-7
CDR3 protein: ASSYTGDSGNTIY; D gene: NA; CDR3 length: 13; V gene: TRBV27; J gene: TRBJ1-3
CDR3 protein: ASRLGASGAQETQY; D gene: TRBD2; CDR3 length: 14; V gene: TRBV5-4; J gene: TRBJ2-5
CDR3 protein: ASSSATGTSGGASYNEQF; D gene: TRBD2; CDR3 length: 18; V gene: TRBV7-3; J gene: TRBJ2-1
CDR3 protein: ASSLRQGNYGYT; D gene: NA; CDR3 length: 12; V gene: TRBV28; J gene: TRBJ1-2
CDR3 protein: ASSIGSSSNQPQH; D gene: NA; CDR3 length: 13; V gene: TRBV19; J gene: TRBJ1-5
CDR3 protein: SAYKLAEQF; D gene: TRBD2; CDR3 length: 9; V gene: TRBV20-1; J gene: TRBJ2-1
CDR3 protein: SARARDSFYGYT; D gene: TRBD1; CDR3 length: 12; V gene: TRBV20-1; J gene: TRBJ1-2
CDR3 protein: ASSLRTGSLNTEAF; D gene: TRBD1; CDR3 length: 14; V gene: TRBV7-3; J gene: TRBJ1-1
CDR3 protein: ASSRGGAYEQY; D gene: TRBD2; CDR3 length: 11; V gene: TRBV5-1; J gene: TRBJ2-7
CDR3 protein: ASSGMGHGGTGELF; D gene: NA; CDR3 length: 14; V gene: TRBV27; J gene: TRBJ2-2
CDR3 protein: ASSGTFYEQY; D gene: NA; CDR3 length: 10; V gene: TRBV18; J gene: TRBJ2-7
CDR3 protein: AISESGSGYGYT; D gene: NA; CDR3 length: 12; V gene: TRBV10-3; J gene: TRBJ1-2
CDR3 protein: ASSLDWTPNQPQH; D gene: NA; CDR3 length: 13; V gene: TRBV28; J gene: TRBJ1-5